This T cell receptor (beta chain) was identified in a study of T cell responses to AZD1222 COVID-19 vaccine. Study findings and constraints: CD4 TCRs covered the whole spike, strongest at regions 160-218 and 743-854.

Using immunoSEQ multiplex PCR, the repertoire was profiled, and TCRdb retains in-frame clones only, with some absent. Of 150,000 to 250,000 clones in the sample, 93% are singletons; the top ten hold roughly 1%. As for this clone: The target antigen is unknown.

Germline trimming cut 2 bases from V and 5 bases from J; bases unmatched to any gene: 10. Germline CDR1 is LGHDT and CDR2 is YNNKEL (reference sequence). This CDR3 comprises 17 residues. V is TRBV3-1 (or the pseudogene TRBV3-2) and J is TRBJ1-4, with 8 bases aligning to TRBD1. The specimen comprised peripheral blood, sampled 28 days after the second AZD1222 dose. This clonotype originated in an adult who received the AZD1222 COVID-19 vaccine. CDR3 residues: CASSQIVWTGTNEKLFF. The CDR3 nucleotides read TGTGCCAGCAGCCAAATCGTCTGGACAGGGACAAATGAAAAACTGTTTTTT.